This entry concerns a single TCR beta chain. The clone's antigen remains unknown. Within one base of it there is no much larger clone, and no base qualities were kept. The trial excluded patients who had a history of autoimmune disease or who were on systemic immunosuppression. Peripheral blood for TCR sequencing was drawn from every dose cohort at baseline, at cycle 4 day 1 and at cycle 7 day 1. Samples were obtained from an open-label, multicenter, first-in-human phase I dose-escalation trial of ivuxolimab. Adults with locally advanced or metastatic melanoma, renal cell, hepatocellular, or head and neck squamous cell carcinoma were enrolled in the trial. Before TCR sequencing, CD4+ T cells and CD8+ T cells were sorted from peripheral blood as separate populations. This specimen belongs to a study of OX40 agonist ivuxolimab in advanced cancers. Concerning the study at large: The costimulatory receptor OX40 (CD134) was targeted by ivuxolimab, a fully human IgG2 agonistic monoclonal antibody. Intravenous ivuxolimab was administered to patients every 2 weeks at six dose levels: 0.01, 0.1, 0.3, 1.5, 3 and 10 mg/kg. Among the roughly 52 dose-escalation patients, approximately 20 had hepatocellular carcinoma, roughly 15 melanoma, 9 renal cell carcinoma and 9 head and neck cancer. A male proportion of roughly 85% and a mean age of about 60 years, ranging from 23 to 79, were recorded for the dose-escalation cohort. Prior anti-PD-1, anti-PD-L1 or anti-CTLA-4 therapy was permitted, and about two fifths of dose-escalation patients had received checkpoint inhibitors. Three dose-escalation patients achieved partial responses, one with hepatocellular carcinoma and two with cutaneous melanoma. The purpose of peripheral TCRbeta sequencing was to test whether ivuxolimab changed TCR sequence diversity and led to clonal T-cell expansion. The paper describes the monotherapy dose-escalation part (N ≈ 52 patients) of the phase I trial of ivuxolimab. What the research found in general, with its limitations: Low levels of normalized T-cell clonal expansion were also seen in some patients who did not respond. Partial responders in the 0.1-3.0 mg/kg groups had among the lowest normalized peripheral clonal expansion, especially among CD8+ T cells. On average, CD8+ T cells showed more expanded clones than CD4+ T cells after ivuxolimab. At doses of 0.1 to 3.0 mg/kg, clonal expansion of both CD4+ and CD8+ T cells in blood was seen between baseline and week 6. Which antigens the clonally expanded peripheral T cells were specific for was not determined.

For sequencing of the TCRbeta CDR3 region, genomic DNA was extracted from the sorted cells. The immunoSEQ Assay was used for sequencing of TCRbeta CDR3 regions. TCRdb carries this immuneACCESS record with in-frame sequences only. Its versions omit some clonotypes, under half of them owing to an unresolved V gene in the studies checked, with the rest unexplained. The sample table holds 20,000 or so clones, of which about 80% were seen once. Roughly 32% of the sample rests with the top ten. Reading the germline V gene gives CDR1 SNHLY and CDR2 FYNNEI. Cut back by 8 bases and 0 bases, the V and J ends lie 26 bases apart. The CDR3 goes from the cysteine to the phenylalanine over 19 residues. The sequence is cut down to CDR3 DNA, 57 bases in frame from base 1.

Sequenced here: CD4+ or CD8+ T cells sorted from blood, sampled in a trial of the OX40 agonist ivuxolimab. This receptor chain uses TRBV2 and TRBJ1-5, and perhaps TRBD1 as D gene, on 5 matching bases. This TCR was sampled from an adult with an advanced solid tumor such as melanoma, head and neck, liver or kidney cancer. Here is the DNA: TGTGCCAGCGGCTCTGGAGGGCAAGGGGCGGAATATAGCAATCAGCCCCAGCATTTT. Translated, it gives CASGSGGQGAEYSNQPQHF. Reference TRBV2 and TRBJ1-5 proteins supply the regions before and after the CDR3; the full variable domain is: EPEVTQTPSHQVTQMGQEVILRCVPISNHLYFYWYRQILGQKVEFLVSFYNNEISEKSEIFDDQFSVERPDGSNFTLKIRSTKLEDSAMYFCASGSGGQGAEYSNQPQHFGDGTRLSIL.